Following are 4 T cell receptor beta chains from one sample sequenced in a study of glioma-infiltrating T cells. Amplification of TCR alpha and beta CDR3 regions from RNA used iRepertoire nested multiplex PCR. TCRdb analysed the multiplex PCR reads with MiXCR anew, one entry per CDR3 protein. This table has roughly 190,000 distinct CDR3 sequences, approximately 30% appearing once. Sequences were obtained from glioma tissue, nonneoplastic brain tissue, or PBMCs (not recorded which). These receptors came from a human donor with low-grade glioma or glioblastoma, undergoing nonglioma brain surgery, or in good health (not recorded which).

Remarks on this clonotype: A much larger clone lies a single base off, so this may be a read error. The V call is TRBV7-9, the J call TRBJ2-1, with D hard to call. Germline V gene lookup returns CDR1 SEHNR and CDR2 FQNEAQ (reference sequence). This CDR3 contains 15 residues. The CDR3 bases are TGTGCCAGCCGCTTATTAGTGAGCTCCTACAATGAGCAGTTCTTC. This translates into CASRLLVSSYNEQFF. The full variable domain, its missing parts supplied by reference TRBV7-9 and TRBJ2-1, is DTGVSQNPRHKITKRGQNVTFRCDPISEHNRLYWYRQTLGQGPEFLTYFQNEAQLEKSRLLSDRFSAERPKGSFSTLEIQRTEQGDSAMYLCASRLLVSSYNEQFFGPGTRLTVL.

In this sample, this clonotype turned up many times. V and J are TRBV7-8 and TRBJ2-3; no definite D call. The CDR3 is 14 residues long. The germline V gene has CDR1 SGHVS and CDR2 FQNEAQ. Trimming removed 5 bases from V and 2 bases from J, with 11 bases in between. Here the CDR3 DNA reads TGTGCCAGCAGCCCAACCCCGGCCACAGATACGCAGTATTTT. It translates to CASSPTPATDTQYF.

The chain recombines TRBV2 with TRBJ2-3; no clear D gene. The CDR3 spans 14 residues. Germline lookup yields CDR1 SNHLY and CDR2 FYNNEI. V lost 8 bases to trimming and J lost 4 bases, with 16 bases between them. CDR3 nucleotide sequence: TGTGCCAGCTTTACTAAACTTGGTGCAGATACGCAGTATTTT. It codes for CASFTKLGADTQYF.

This clonotype was counted at least ten times. This chain joins TRBV20-1 and TRBJ2-1, with D hard to call. V dropped 4 bases and J dropped 5 bases, with 6 bases sitting between them. The length of the CDR3 is 11 residues. The germline gives CDR1 DFQATT, CDR2 SNEGSKA (reference sequence). CDR3 residues: CSANFNNEQFF. CDR3 sequence (DNA): TGCAGTGCTAACTTTAACAATGAGCAGTTCTTC.